The subject of this entry is one T cell receptor beta chain. The source of the sample is a study of technical replicates of blood from a handful of donors. Only in-frame clones appear in the TCRdb table, and some are missing; sequencing was by immunoSEQ multiplex PCR. The sample consists of over 90,000 clones, about 95% of them appearing once. This CDR3 has 16 amino acids. V shed 5 bases and J 1 base; nucleotides not matched to a gene: 7. From germline, CDR1 is SNHLY and CDR2 FYNNEI. The receptor's source is a human donor in good health. Sequencing was done on a sample of T cells isolated from PBMCs. J is TRBJ2-3 and V is TRBV2, with TRBD1 matching over 9 bases. CDR3 DNA sequence: TGTGCCAGCAGTACCGACAGGGGGTGGGGCACAGATACGCAGTATTTT. Translating gives CASSTDRGWGTDTQYF.